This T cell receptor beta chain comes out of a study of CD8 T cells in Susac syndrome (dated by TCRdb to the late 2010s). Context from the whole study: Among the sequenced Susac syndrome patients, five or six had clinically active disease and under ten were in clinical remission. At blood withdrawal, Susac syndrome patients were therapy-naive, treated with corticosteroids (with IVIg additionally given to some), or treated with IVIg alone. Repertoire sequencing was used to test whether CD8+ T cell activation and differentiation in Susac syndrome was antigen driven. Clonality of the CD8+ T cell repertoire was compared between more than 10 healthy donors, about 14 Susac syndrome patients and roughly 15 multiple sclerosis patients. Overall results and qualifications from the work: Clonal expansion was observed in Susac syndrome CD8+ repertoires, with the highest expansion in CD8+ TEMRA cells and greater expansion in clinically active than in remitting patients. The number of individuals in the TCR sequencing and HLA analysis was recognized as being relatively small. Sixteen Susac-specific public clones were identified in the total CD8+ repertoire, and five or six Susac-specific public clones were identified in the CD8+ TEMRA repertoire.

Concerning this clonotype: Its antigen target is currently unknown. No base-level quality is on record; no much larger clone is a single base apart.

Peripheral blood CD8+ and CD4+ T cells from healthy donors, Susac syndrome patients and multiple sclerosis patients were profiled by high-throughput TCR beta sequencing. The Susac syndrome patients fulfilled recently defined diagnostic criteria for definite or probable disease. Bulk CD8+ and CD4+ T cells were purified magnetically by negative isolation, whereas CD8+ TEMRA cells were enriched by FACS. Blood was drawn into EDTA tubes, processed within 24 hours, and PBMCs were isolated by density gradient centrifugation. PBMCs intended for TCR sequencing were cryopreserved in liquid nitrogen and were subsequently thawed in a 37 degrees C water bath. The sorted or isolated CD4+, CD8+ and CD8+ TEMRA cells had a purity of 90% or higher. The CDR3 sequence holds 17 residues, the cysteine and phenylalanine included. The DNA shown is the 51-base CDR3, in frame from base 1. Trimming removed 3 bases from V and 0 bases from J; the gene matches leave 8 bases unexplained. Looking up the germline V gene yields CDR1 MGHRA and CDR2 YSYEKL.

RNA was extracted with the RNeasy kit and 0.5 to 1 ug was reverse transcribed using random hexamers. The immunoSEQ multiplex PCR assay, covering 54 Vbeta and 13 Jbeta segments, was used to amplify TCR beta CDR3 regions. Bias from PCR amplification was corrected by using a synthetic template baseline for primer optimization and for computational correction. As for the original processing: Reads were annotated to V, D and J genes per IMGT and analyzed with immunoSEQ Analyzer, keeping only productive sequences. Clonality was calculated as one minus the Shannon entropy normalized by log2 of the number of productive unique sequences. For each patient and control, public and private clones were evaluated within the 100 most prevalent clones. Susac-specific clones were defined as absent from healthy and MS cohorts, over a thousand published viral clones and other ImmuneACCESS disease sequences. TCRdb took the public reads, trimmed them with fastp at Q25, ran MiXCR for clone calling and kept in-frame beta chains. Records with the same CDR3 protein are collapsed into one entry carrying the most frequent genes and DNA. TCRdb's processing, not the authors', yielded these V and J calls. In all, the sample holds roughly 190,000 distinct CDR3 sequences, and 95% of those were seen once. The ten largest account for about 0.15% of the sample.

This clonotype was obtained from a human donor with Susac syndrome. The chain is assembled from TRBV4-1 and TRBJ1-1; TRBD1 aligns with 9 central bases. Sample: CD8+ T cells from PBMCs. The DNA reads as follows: TGCGCCAGCAGCCACATCGTAGGGACAGGGCTGAACACTGAAGCTTTCTTT. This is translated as CASSHIVGTGLNTEAFF.